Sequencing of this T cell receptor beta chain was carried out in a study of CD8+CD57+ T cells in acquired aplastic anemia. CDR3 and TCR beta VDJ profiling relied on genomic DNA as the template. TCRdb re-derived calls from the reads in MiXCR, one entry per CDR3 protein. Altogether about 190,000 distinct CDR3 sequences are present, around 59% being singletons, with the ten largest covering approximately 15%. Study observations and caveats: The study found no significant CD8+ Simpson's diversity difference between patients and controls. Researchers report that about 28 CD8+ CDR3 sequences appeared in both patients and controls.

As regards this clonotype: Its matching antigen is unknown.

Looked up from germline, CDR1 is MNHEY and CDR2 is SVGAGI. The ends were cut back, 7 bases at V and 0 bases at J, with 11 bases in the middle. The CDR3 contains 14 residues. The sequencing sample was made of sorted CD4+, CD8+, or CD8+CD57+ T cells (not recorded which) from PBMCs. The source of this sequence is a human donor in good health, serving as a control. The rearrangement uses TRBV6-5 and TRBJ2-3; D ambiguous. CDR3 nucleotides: TGTGCCAGCATGGTGGCTCCTAGCACAGATACGCAGTATTTT. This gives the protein CASMVAPSTDTQYF.